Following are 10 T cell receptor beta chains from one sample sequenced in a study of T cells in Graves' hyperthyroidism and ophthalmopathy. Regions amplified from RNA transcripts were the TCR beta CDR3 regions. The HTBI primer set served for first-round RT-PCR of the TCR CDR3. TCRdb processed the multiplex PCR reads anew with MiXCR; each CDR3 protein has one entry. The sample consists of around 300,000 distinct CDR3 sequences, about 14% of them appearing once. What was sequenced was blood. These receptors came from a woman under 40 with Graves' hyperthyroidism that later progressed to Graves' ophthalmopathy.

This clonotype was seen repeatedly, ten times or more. CDR3 residues: CAISESGDRGRSYGYTF. As DNA, the CDR3 is TGTGCCATCAGTGAGTCGGGGGACAGGGGGCGCAGCTATGGCTACACCTTC. V is TRBV10-3 and J is TRBJ1-2; the match to TRBD1 covers 12 bases. There are 17 residues in the CDR3. Germline loops: CDR1 ENHRY, CDR2 SYGVKD. The ends lost 0 bases at V and 4 bases at J; junction bases unmatched: 6.

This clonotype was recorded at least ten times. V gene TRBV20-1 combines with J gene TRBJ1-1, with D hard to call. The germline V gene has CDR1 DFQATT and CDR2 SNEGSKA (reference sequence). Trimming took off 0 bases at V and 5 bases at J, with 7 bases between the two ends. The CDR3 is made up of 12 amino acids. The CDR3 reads CSAREAGTEAFF. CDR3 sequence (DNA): TGCAGTGCTAGAGAGGCGGGGACTGAAGCTTTCTTT.

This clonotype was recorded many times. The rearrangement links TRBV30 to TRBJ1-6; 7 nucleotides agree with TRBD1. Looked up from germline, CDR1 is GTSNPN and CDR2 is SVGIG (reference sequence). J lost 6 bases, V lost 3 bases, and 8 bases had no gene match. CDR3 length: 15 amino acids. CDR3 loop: CAWRPTGTANSPLHF. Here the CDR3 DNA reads TGTGCCTGGAGGCCTACCGGGACAGCTAATTCACCCCTCCACTTT.

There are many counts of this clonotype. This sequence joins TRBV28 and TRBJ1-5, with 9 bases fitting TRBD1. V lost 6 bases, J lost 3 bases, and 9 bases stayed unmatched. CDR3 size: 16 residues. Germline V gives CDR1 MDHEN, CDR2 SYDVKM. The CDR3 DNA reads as TGTGCCAGCAGAAAACCGGGACAGGGAATCAATCAGCCCCAGCATTTT. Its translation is CASRKPGQGINQPQHF.

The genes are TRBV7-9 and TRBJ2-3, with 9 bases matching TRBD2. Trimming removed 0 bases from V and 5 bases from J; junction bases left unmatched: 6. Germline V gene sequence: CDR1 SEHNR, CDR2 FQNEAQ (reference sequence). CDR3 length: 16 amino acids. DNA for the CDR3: TGTGCCAGCAGCTTAGCGGATAGCGGGAGTGGAGATACGCAGTATTTT. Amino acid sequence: CASSLADSGSGDTQYF. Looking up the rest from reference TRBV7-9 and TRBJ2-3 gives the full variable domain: DTGVSQNPRHKITKRGQNVTFRCDPISEHNRLYWYRQTLGQGPEFLTYFQNEAQLEKSRLLSDRFSAERPKGSFSTLEIQRTEQGDSAMYLCASSLADSGSGDTQYFGPGTRLTVL.

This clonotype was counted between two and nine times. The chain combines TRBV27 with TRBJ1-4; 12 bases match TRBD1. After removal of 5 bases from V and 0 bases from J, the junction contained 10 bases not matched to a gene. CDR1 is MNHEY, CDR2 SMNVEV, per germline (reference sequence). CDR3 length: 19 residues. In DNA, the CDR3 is TGTGCCAGCAGTGAGTTCGGGACAGGGGGCAACGCAACTAATGAAAAACTGTTTTTT. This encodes CASSEFGTGGNATNEKLFF. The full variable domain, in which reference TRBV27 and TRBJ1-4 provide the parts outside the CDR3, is EAQVTQNPRYLITVTGKKLTVTCSQNMNHEYMSWYRQDPGLGLRQIYYSMNVEVTDKGDVPEGYKVSRKEKRNFPLILESPSPNQTSLYFCASSEFGTGGNATNEKLFFGSGTQLSVL.

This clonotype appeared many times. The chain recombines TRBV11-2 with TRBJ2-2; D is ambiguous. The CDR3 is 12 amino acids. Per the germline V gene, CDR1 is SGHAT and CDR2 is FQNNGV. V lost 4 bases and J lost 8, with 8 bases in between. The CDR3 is CASSSIHGELFF. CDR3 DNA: TGTGCCAGCAGCTCCATTCATGGGGAGCTGTTTTTT.

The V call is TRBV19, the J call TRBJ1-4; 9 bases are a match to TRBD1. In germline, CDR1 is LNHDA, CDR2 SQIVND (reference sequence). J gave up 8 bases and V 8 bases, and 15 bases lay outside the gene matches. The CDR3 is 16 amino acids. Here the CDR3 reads CASHTTNRGLKEKLFF. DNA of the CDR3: TGTGCCAGTCACACAACCAACAGGGGGCTAAAGGAAAAACTGTTTTTT.

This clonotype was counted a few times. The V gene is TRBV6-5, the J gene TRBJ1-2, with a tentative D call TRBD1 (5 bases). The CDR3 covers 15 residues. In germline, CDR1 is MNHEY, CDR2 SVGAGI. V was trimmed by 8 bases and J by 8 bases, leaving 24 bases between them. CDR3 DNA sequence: TGTGCCAGCTCAGTTACCCCGCTCCGGGGCGAGGGCTACACCTTC. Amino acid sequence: CASSVTPLRGEGYTF.

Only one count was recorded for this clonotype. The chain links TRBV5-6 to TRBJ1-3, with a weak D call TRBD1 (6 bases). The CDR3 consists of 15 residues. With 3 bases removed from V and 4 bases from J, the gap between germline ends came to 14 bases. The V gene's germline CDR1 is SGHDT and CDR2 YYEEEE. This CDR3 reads CASSSHGTYGNTIYF. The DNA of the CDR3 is TGTGCCAGCAGCTCCCACGGGACATACGGAAACACCATATATTTT. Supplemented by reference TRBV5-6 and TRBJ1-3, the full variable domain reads DAGVTQSPTHLIKTRGQQVTLRCSPKSGHDTVSWYQQALGQGPQFIFQYYEEEERQRGNFPDRFSGHQFPNYSSELNVNALLLGDSALYLCASSSHGTYGNTIYFGEGSWLTVV.